The rows below give T cell receptor beta chains drawn from one sample of a study of blood T cell repertoires in COVID-19. This table comes from immunoSEQ multiplex PCR, and its TCRdb copy is limited to in-frame clones, with some not included. The sample contains approximately 66,000 clones, roughly 80% of which appear only once. Sequencing was done on a sample of peripheral blood. These receptors came from a man in his 60s with acute or convalescent COVID-19. CDR3s include the opening cysteine and the closing phenylalanine or tryptophan. A D gene is named only where the DNA matches it firmly. Clone size, where shown, is once, few, many, or a class for clones that have expanded.

v_call	j_call	clone_size	d_call	cdr3_nt	cdr3_aa
TRBV9	TRBJ2-5	few	NA	TGTGCCAGCAGCGTTTCGAGGATCCAAGAGACCCAGTACTTC	CASSVSRIQETQYF
TRBV30	TRBJ2-2	NA	TRBD1	TGTGCCTGGAGCGGGACAGGGGGCACCGGGGAGCTGTTTTTT	CAWSGTGGTGELFF
TRBV11-2	TRBJ2-3	many	NA	TGTGCCAGCAGCTCCCCGCGTTTCGCCACAGATACGCAGTATTTT	CASSSPRFATDTQYF
TRBV7-8	TRBJ2-5	NA	NA	TGTGCCAGCAGCTTAGTGGAGGGACGAGAGACCCAGTACTTC	CASSLVEGRETQYF
TRBV19	TRBJ1-5	NA	NA	TGTGCCAGTACCCTAACAGGCCGCGAAAATCAGCCCCAGCATTTT	CASTLTGRENQPQHF
TRBV7-3	TRBJ2-6	NA	TRBD1	TGTGCCAGCGGAAGTTTAGACAGGGCGGTCGCTGGGGCCAACGTCCTGACTTTC	CASGSLDRAVAGANVLTF
TRBV5-4	TRBJ2-4	NA	NA	TGTGCCAGCAGCGGAGCCGGGACTCCTGGGGGAAACATTCAGTACTTC	CASSGAGTPGGNIQYF
TRBV7-3	TRBJ1-2	many	TRBD1	TGTGCCAGCAGCTTAGGGACAGGAATGAACTATGGCTACACCTTC	CASSLGTGMNYGYTF
TRBV7-7	TRBJ2-5	NA	TRBD2	TGTGCCAGCAGCCTTATAGCGGGAGGCACATGGGAGACCCAGTACTTC	CASSLIAGGTWETQYF
TRBV5-1	TRBJ1-6	NA	NA	TGCGCCAGCAGCTATGGGGGGATTAATTCACCCCTCCACTTT	CASSYGGINSPLHF
TRBV29-1	TRBJ2-5	NA	NA	TGCAGCGTTAAACAGGGTCGAGAGACCCAGTACTTC	CSVKQGRETQYF
TRBV29-1	TRBJ2-7	NA	NA	TGCAGCGTTCATATACAGGGTAGGGAGCAGTACTTC	CSVHIQGREQYF
TRBV6-5	TRBJ2-5	NA	TRBD2	TGTGCCAGCAGTTACTCGGGACTAGCGGGAGAGGAGACCCAGTACTTC	CASSYSGLAGEETQYF
TRBV7-3	TRBJ2-1	NA	NA	TGTGCCAGCAGCTTAACCGGGTTGTCCTACAATGAGCAGTTCTTC	CASSLTGLSYNEQFF
TRBV5-1	TRBJ2-1	NA	TRBD1	TGCGCCAGCAGCTTGGAGCCGGACAGGGGGCTAAATGAGCAGTTCTTC	CASSLEPDRGLNEQFF
TRBV21-1	TRBJ2-5	once	NA	TGTGCCAGCAACCCAAGGCAGCGGGGGCAAGAGACCCAGTACTTC	CASNPRQRGQETQYF
TRBV19	TRBJ1-2	NA	TRBD1	TGTGCCAGTAGTTTCGCGAGAGGGACAGCTATCTATGGCTACACCTTC	CASSFARGTAIYGYTF
TRBV12-3/TRBV12-4	TRBJ1-1	NA	NA	TGTGCCAGCAGCGCATTCGGAAGGGGCAAAGCTTTCTTT	CASSAFGRGKAFF
TRBV6-5	TRBJ2-3	NA	NA	TGTGCCAGCGAGGACTCTCCTAGCACAGATACGCAGTATTTT	CASEDSPSTDTQYF
TRBV5-1	TRBJ2-5	NA	NA	TGCGCCAGCAGCTTGGGCGGTCTGGAGACCCAGTACTTC	CASSLGGLETQYF
TRBV5-1	TRBJ2-7	NA	NA	TGCGCCAGCAGCTCAGGGACAAACTACGAGCAGTACTTC	CASSSGTNYEQYF
TRBV28	TRBJ1-2	NA	NA	TGTGCCACCCCGGGGGGGTTAAAAGGGGAAGGCTACACCTTC	CATPGGLKGEGYTF
TRBV5-1	TRBJ2-1	NA	NA	TGCGCCAGCAGCTCCGGCGGGACTGCCGATTGGGGATCCTACAATGAGCAGTTCTTC	CASSSGGTADWGSYNEQFF
TRBV5-1	TRBJ2-3	many	NA	TGCGCCAGCATCAAAGACCCAGCGGACTATGGCACAGATACGCAGTATTTT	CASIKDPADYGTDTQYF
TRBV5-4	TRBJ2-3	once	NA	TGTGCCAGCAGCTTTCCATTAGATACGCAGTATTTT	CASSFPLDTQYF
TRBV7-2	TRBJ2-2	few	TRBD2	TGTGCCAGCAGCTTCCCCTCGCGGGGGGTCGACACCGGGGAGCTGTTTTTT	CASSFPSRGVDTGELFF
TRBV6-4	TRBJ1-5	NA	NA	TGTGCCAGCGGGGGGGCGAATCAGCCCCAGCATTTT	CASGGANQPQHF
TRBV23-1	TRBJ2-2	NA	NA	TGCGCCAGCAGTCAATCCCCCGAAACTAAGGCCGGGGAGCTGTTTTTT	CASSQSPETKAGELFF